This is a list of T cell receptor beta chains from one sample in a study of cytomegalovirus exposure and HLA in healthy donors. Using immunoSEQ multiplex PCR, the repertoire was profiled, and TCRdb retains in-frame clones only, with some absent. The sample carries approximately 220,000 clones, approximately 88% recorded once. Sequencing used PBMCs. The receptors were gathered from a boy aged 2 to 10 in good health and CMV-seronegative. Both conserved end residues are part of each CDR3. A D gene is named only where the DNA matches it firmly. A row's size may be missing; if present it is once, few, many or a size class.

V	J	D	size	DNA	CDR3
TRBV19	TRBJ1-5	TRBD1	NA	TGTGCCAGTAGTATAGTACAGGGGTATCAGCCCCAGCATTTT	CASSIVQGYQPQHF
TRBV28	TRBJ2-7	TRBD1	NA	TGTGCCAGCAGTCCCACCCAGGGGGCCTACGAGCAGTACTTC	CASSPTQGAYEQYF
TRBV7-8	TRBJ1-2	NA	NA	TGTGCCAGCAGTAAAGGACAGATTAAAAACTATGGCTACACCTTC	CASSKGQIKNYGYTF
TRBV6-1	TRBJ2-7	TRBD2	NA	TGTGCCAGCAGCTCCTCAGGGCGGGAGTACGAGCAGTACTTC	CASSSSGREYEQYF
TRBV19	TRBJ2-7	TRBD2	NA	TGTGCCAGTAGTGTGTCTAGCGGGACCTACGAGCAGTACTTC	CASSVSSGTYEQYF
TRBV2	TRBJ1-3	TRBD1	NA	TGTGCCAGCAGCGCATCAGGGGGCCCTGGAAACACCATATATTTT	CASSASGGPGNTIYF
TRBV30	TRBJ1-6	NA	NA	TGTGCCTGGAGGGGGCAACCCGGGCACCCCCTCCACTTT	CAWRGQPGHPLHF
TRBV27	TRBJ2-5	NA	NA	TGTGCCAGCAGTAACACACAGGGCGGGGAGACCCAGTACTTC	CASSNTQGGETQYF
TRBV5-1	TRBJ1-4	NA	NA	TGCGCCAGCAGCATCGATACAGGGCGCAATGAAAAACTGTTTTTT	CASSIDTGRNEKLFF
TRBV7-6	TRBJ2-7	NA	NA	TGTGCCAGCAGCTTAGCGGGGCAGGCCTACGAGCAGTACTTC	CASSLAGQAYEQYF
TRBV2	TRBJ1-2	TRBD1	NA	TGTGTACTCTGGACAGGGTCCGTGTTTGGCTACACCTTC	CVLWTGSVFGYTF
TRBV7-9	TRBJ1-1	NA	few	TGTGCCAGCAGCTTGGGGGAGGGGATAGCAGCTGAAGCTTTCTTT	CASSLGEGIAAEAFF
TRBV14	TRBJ2-3	TRBD2	NA	TGTGCCAGCAGTGTTAAAAATCGGGAGGGCTACACAGATACGCAGTATTTT	CASSVKNREGYTDTQYF
TRBV6-6	TRBJ2-3	TRBD2	few	TGTGCCAGCAGTTACTTGTCGGGGGGGGTGACGGATACGCAGTATTTT	CASSYLSGGVTDTQYF
TRBV7-9	TRBJ2-1	NA	NA	TGTGCCAGCAGCTTAGGATTGGCAGTCCTCCATGAGCAGTTCTTC	CASSLGLAVLHEQFF
TRBV29-1	TRBJ2-6	NA	NA	TGCAGCGTAGGAACAGGGAGCGGGGCCAACGTCCTGACTTTC	CSVGTGSGANVLTF
TRBV5-1	TRBJ1-2	NA	NA	TGCGCCAGCCGACGGGAGCGGAGCTATGGCTACACCTTC	CASRRERSYGYTF
TRBV19	TRBJ2-1	NA	NA	TGTGCCAGTAGCGGGGTGGGGGGGCGGACCTACAATGAGCAGTTCTTC	CASSGVGGRTYNEQFF
TRBV5-6	TRBJ2-4	TRBD1	NA	TGTGCCAGCAGCTCCGGGACAGGGCTAGCCAAAAACATTCAGTACTTC	CASSSGTGLAKNIQYF
TRBV13	TRBJ1-2	NA	NA	TGTGCCAGCAGCCCCCGAACCGAGGGTGGCTACACCTTC	CASSPRTEGGYTF
TRBV4-2	TRBJ2-1	TRBD2	few	TGTGCCAGCAGCCAAGTTAGCGGGGGTGGGAATGAGCAGTTCTTC	CASSQVSGGGNEQFF
TRBV12-5	TRBJ2-7	TRBD1	NA	TGTGCTAGTGGTTTGGGGACAGGGAGAGAGCAGTACTTC	CASGLGTGREQYF
TRBV15	TRBJ1-1	NA	NA	TGTGCCACCAGCAGGGACACCAACACTGAAGCTTTCTTT	CATSRDTNTEAFF
TRBV4-1	TRBJ2-3	TRBD1	NA	TGCGCCAGCAGCCAAGCCTACCGGACAGGCCCAGATACGCAGTATTTT	CASSQAYRTGPDTQYF
TRBV11-2	TRBJ2-7	TRBD1	NA	TGTGCCAGCAGCTTTGACAGGGTGGGTGAGCAGTACTTC	CASSFDRVGEQYF
TRBV6-5	TRBJ1-5	TRBD1	NA	TGTGCCACCTCCGGGACAGGAAATCAGCCCCAGCATTTT	CATSGTGNQPQHF
TRBV30	TRBJ2-5	TRBD1	NA	TGTGCCTGGAAGGGGGACAGGGGTGGGTCAGAGACCCAGTACTTC	CAWKGDRGGSETQYF
TRBV2	TRBJ1-1	NA	few	TGTGCCAGCAATCAGGGGAGGAACACTGAAGCTTTCTTT	CASNQGRNTEAFF
TRBV6-1	TRBJ1-2	NA	NA	TGTGCCAGCAGTGACCCCGCCAGGGTGGGCTATGGCTACACCTTC	CASSDPARVGYGYTF
TRBV6-1	TRBJ2-7	TRBD1	NA	TGTGCCAGCGTGGCGGACAGGAGCTCCTACGAGCAGTACTTC	CASVADRSSYEQYF
TRBV19	TRBJ2-3	NA	once	TGTGCCAGTAGTATACGGGGGTCTAGCACAGATACGCAGTATTTT	CASSIRGSSTDTQYF
TRBV27	TRBJ1-5	NA	NA	TGTGCCAGCTCCGGAACGACTAATCAGCCCCAGCATTTT	CASSGTTNQPQHF
TRBV6-1	TRBJ1-2	NA	NA	TGTGCCAGCACCGAAGGACTGCGCTATGGCTACACCTTC	CASTEGLRYGYTF
TRBV9	TRBJ2-2	TRBD2	NA	TGTGCCAGCACCAGGACTAGCGGGGGATATTTAAACACCGGGGAGCTGTTTTTT	CASTRTSGGYLNTGELFF
TRBV19	TRBJ1-2	NA	NA	TGTGCCAGTAGTATTCCCGGGACTGGGGGCTATGGCTACACCTTC	CASSIPGTGGYGYTF
TRBV20-1	TRBJ2-5	NA	NA	TGCAGTGCTAGTGAGGAGACCCAGTACTTC	CSASEETQYF
TRBV19	TRBJ1-6	NA	NA	TGTGCCAGTAGTATCAGGACAGCTAATTCACCCCTCCACTTT	CASSIRTANSPLHF
TRBV27	TRBJ1-2	NA	NA	TGTGCCAGCAGTCCTATCGCAGGGTTCTATGGCTACACCTTC	CASSPIAGFYGYTF
TRBV1	TRBJ2-4	NA	NA	TGCACCAGCAGCCACACAGTCGGGTACTTC	CTSSHTVGYF
TRBV7-9	TRBJ2-7	NA	NA	TGTGCCAGCAGCGCCCCCCAGGGTGTGGACGAGCAGTACTTC	CASSAPQGVDEQYF
TRBV19	TRBJ2-1	NA	NA	TGTGCCAGTTCCTCCAACCCGGTAAGCAATGAGCAGTTCTTC	CASSSNPVSNEQFF
TRBV7-9	TRBJ2-3	TRBD2	few	TGTGCCAGCAGCTCCCCTACGGTCCAAATAGCGGGAGAGGCGGATACGCAGTATTTT	CASSSPTVQIAGEADTQYF
TRBV6-5	TRBJ1-1	NA	NA	TGTGCCAGCAGTGTGGAGGGGAACACTGAAGCTTTCTTT	CASSVEGNTEAFF
TRBV7-7	TRBJ2-5	NA	NA	TGTGCTAGCAGCTTATTAACAGGGACACACGGAGAGACCCAGTACTTC	CASSLLTGTHGETQYF
TRBV29-1	TRBJ1-2	TRBD1	once	TGCAGCTGGGGACAGTCTAACTATGGCTACACCTTC	CSWGQSNYGYTF
TRBV6-5	TRBJ2-2	NA	NA	TGTGCCAGCAGTTACGGGGCGATAGCGAACACCGGGGAGCTGTTTTTT	CASSYGAIANTGELFF
TRBV29-1	TRBJ2-1	TRBD2	NA	TGCAGCGGGGGGGGTCTAGCGGGAGGGGTAGGAGAGCAGTTCTTC	CSGGGLAGGVGEQFF
TRBV5-1	TRBJ2-7	TRBD1	NA	TGCGCCAGCAGTGACAGGGGGCGCATCTACGAGCAGTACTTC	CASSDRGRIYEQYF
TRBV4-2	TRBJ2-1	TRBD2	NA	TGTGCCAGCAGCCAAGAAGCGGGAGTGGGGGGTGAGCAGTTCTTC	CASSQEAGVGGEQFF
TRBV21-1	TRBJ1-4	NA	once	TGTGCCAGCAGCAATCCAAAGCCGGGGGGCTGTCGGCTGGGGCCCTCACTGTTTTTT	CASSNPKPGGCRLGPSLFF
TRBV18	TRBJ2-7	TRBD2	NA	TGTGCCAGCTCCCCGCGGCTAGCGGGGACTGACTACGAGCAGTACTTC	CASSPRLAGTDYEQYF